Following are 5 T cell receptor beta chains from one sample sequenced in a study of T cells in Graves' hyperthyroidism and ophthalmopathy. Amplification yielded TCR beta CDR3 regions, with RNA transcripts as the source. The TCR CDR3 first-round RT-PCR relied on the HTBI primer set. TCRdb used MiXCR to reprocess the multiplex PCR reads, holding one entry per CDR3 protein. The repertoire has approximately 510,000 distinct CDR3 sequences, under 25% of them found once; the top ten carry about 25%. Source material: blood. Source of these receptors: a man in his late teens or twenties with Graves' hyperthyroidism.

This clonotype was counted many times. The chain uses TRBV27 and TRBJ1-5; maybe TRBD1 (5 bases). The V and J ends lost 6 bases and 4 bases respectively, with 16 bases between them. This CDR3 is 15 amino acids long. Per germline, CDR1 MNHEY and CDR2 SMNVEV (reference sequence). CDR3 DNA sequence: TGTGCCAGCAGCCTTTCGAGGGGCGGGAATCAGCCCCAGCATTTT. Translation: CASSLSRGGNQPQHF.

This clonotype was seen repeatedly, ten times or more. The chain employs TRBV15 and TRBJ1-6; 11 positions agree with TRBD1. The CDR3 runs to 14 residues. CDR1 is LNHNV and CDR2 is YYDKDF in the germline V gene (reference sequence). V trimming: 3 bases; J trimming: 9 bases; junction bases outside the gene matches: 1. The CDR3 protein is CATSRGQGVSPLHF. CDR3 DNA sequence: TGTGCCACCAGCAGGGGACAGGGGGTTTCACCCCTCCACTTT.

The rearrangement links TRBV2 to TRBJ2-2; tentative D call: TRBD1 (5 bases). V shed 7 bases and J shed 2 bases, with 17 bases lying between them. There are 16 residues in the CDR3. CDR1 and CDR2 from the germline V gene are SNHLY and FYNNEI. This chain's CDR3 is CASTGIEVFNTGELFF. The CDR3 DNA reads TGTGCCAGCACAGGGATTGAAGTCTTTAACACCGGGGAGCTGTTTTTT.

The chain has TRBV11-1 and TRBJ2-2, with D possibly being TRBD2 (6 bases). The CDR3 runs 16 residues. Trimming stripped 3 bases from V and 4 bases from J, with 15 bases between. Germline CDR1 and CDR2: SGHAT and FQDESV (reference sequence). The CDR3 DNA is TGTGCCAGCAGCTTGGAGGGTGACAGTAGCACCGGGGAGCTGTTTTTT. It yields the protein CASSLEGDSSTGELFF.

The chain employs TRBV5-1 and TRBJ2-1, with D possibly matching TRBD2 (7 bases). The germline V and J ends were trimmed by 7 bases and 8 bases, with 22 bases remaining between them. The CDR3 loop spans 15 amino acids. Germline lookup yields CDR1 SGHRS and CDR2 YFSETQ. The DNA for the CDR3 is TGCGCCAGCCAGTGGGGGGGCGCATCTACCGATGAGCAGTTCTTC. Protein sequence: CASQWGGASTDEQFF.